This entry lists 10 T cell receptor beta chains sequenced from one sample in a study of spatial heterogeneity in lung cancer. TCRdb used MiXCR to reprocess the 5' RACE reads, holding one entry per CDR3 protein. The data contain 4,000 to 6,000 distinct CDR3 sequences, around 18% of them singletons. Time point denoted: sample taken at primary tumor resection. Sequencing covered unsorted whole RNA taken from tumor, nontumor lung or frozen PBMC. The sequenced sample was normal lung tissue next to the tumor, obtained at surgery. These receptors all stem from a male donor with early-stage non-small cell lung cancer.

Within the sample, this clonotype is medium-sized. This beta chain turned up in a library designed for alpha chains; as an off-target read, its abundance says little. The genes are TRBV5-6 and TRBJ2-5, with a tentative D call TRBD1 (5 bases). Germline V gene data show CDR1 as SGHDT and CDR2 as YYEEEE. V was cut by 4 bases and J by 5 bases, with 15 bases left in between. The CDR3 totals 14 residues. CDR3 DNA: TGTGCCAGCAGCCAAGGGGCTGGACATGAGACCCAGTACTTC. Encoded protein: CASSQGAGHETQYF.

This clonotype rates as medium-sized. This beta chain appears as a stray read in a library generated for alpha chains; its size is not informative. J is TRBJ1-1 and V is TRBV29-1, with D uncertain. The germline V gene encodes CDR1 SQVTM and CDR2 ANQGSEA. Trimming removed 4 bases from V and 7 bases from J, with 10 bases in between. This CDR3 contains 11 residues. The CDR3 reads CSVAFNLEAFF. The CDR3 bases are TGCAGCGTTGCGTTCAACCTTGAAGCTTTCTTT.

By proportion, this clonotype is large. Because this beta chain is a stray read in a library intended to capture alpha chains, its abundance should not be given much weight. This rearrangement joins TRBV28 to TRBJ2-5; a weak D match, TRBD2 (5 bases). Trimming took off 5 bases at V and 5 bases at J, with 12 bases between the two ends. The CDR3 runs to 13 residues. Per the germline V gene, CDR1 is MDHEN and CDR2 is SYDVKM. For the CDR3, the DNA is TGTGCCAGCAGTCCAAGAAGGAGGGAGACCCAGTACTTC. Translating gives CASSPRRRETQYF.

In its sample, this clonotype is medium-sized. A library made for alpha chains picked up this beta chain off target, so its size means little. CDR3 bases: TGTGCCAGCAGTCGGACAGGGACCTACGAGCAGTACTTC. It is translated as CASSRTGTYEQYF. The chain has TRBV27 and TRBJ2-7, with 8 nucleotides matching TRBD1. V gave up 5 bases and J gave up 2 bases; unmatched junction bases: 2. The CDR3 extends over 13 amino acids. Germline CDR1 and CDR2: MNHEY and SMNVEV (reference sequence).

To note about this clonotype: The library was built for alpha chains, so this beta chain is an off-target read and its size means little. The chain carries TRBV15 and TRBJ2-2; D may correspond to TRBD1 or TRBD2 (5 bases each). Germline-derived CDR1 and CDR2 are LNHNV and YYDKDF (reference sequence). The CDR3 extends over 14 amino acids. The germline V and J ends were trimmed by 8 bases and 1 base, with 11 bases remaining between them. CDR3 DNA sequence: TGTGCCACCGCCCGTGGGGGGAACACCGGGGAGCTGTTTTTT. Amino acid sequence: CATARGGNTGELFF.

This clonotype has at least ten counts. With the library built for alpha chains, this beta chain is off target and its frequency is not meaningful. V and J are TRBV2 and TRBJ2-7; no clear D. Germline V gene sequence: CDR1 SNHLY, CDR2 FYNNEI. Trimming pared 1 base from V and 4 bases from J, leaving 11 bases between. The CDR3 runs to 14 residues. In DNA, the CDR3 is TGTGCCAGCAGTGAAGGAGTGATCCCTTACGAGCAGTACGTC. It translates to CASSEGVIPYEQYV.

This clonotype has ten or more counts. In a library made to pick up alpha chains, this beta chain is a stray read with a size that means little. This CDR3 reads CASSLFRSGADPDYEQYF. CDR3 nucleotides: TGTGCCAGCAGTTTATTTCGGTCTGGGGCCGACCCCGACTACGAGCAGTACTTC. This rearrangement joins TRBV28 to TRBJ2-7; possibly TRBD1 for D (5 bases). The CDR3 sequence is 18 residues long. In germline, CDR1 is MDHEN, CDR2 SYDVKM. Trimming removed 1 base from V and 3 bases from J, with 22 bases in between.

Of note for this clonotype: Little can be read into the size of this beta chain, an off-target read in a library designed for alpha chains. V gene TRBV7-2 combines with J gene TRBJ2-2, with unresolved D. There are 15 residues in the CDR3. With 1 base removed from V and 0 bases from J, the gap between germline ends came to 6 bases. Germline-derived CDR1 and CDR2 are SGHTA and FQGNSA. CDR3 sequence reads: CASSLGLANTGELFF. CDR3 sequence (DNA): TGTGCCAGCAGCTTAGGCCTAGCGAACACCGGGGAGCTGTTTTTT. Full variable domain (outside the CDR3, taken from reference TRBV7-2 and TRBJ2-2): GAGVSQSPSNKVTEKGKDVELRCDPISGHTALYWYRQSLGQGLEFLIYFQGNSAPDKSGLPSDRFSAERTGGSVSTLTIQRTQQEDSAVYLCASSLGLANTGELFFGEGSRLTVL.

This clonotype is medium-sized in the sample. This beta chain came through as a stray read in a library set up for alpha chains, and its size says little. This chain connects TRBV2 to TRBJ2-2; TRBD2 matches 9 bases. The length of the CDR3 is 15 residues. CDR1 and CDR2 (germline): SNHLY, FYNNEI. Trimming at V came to 5 bases and at J to 10 bases, leaving 11 bases not matched to a gene. The CDR3 DNA is TGTGCCAGCAGTAATGACTGGAGACTAGCGGCGGAGCTGTTTTTT. Residues: CASSNDWRLAAELFF.

This clonotype is judged medium-sized. This beta chain is off target for a library built for alpha chains, so its abundance means little. J is TRBJ1-1 and V is TRBV7-2, with 7 bases fitting TRBD1. The CDR3 runs 14 residues. Germline V gene data show CDR1 as SGHTA and CDR2 as FQGNSA. Unmatched junction bases numbered 4, after V lost 5 bases and J lost 1 base. This CDR3 is CASSIDRENTEAFF. In nucleotides, the CDR3 is TGTGCCAGCAGCATCGACAGGGAGAACACTGAAGCTTTCTTT.